This TCR beta chain emerged from a study of technical replicates of blood from a handful of donors. This table comes from immunoSEQ multiplex PCR, and its TCRdb copy is limited to in-frame clones, with some not included. The repertoire holds roughly 80,000 clones, with approximately 93% as singletons. The sequenced material came from T cells isolated from PBMCs. This TCR was sampled from a human donor in good health.

CDR3 DNA sequence: TGTGCCAGCAGCTTGTCCATAACAGAAGAGACCCAGTACTTC. It translates to CASSLSITEETQYF. The genes are TRBV5-4 and TRBJ2-5; D not certain. With 1 base removed from V and 3 bases from J, the gap between germline ends came to 10 bases. This CDR3 is built from 14 residues. Germline CDR1 is SGHNT and CDR2 is YYREEE (reference sequence).